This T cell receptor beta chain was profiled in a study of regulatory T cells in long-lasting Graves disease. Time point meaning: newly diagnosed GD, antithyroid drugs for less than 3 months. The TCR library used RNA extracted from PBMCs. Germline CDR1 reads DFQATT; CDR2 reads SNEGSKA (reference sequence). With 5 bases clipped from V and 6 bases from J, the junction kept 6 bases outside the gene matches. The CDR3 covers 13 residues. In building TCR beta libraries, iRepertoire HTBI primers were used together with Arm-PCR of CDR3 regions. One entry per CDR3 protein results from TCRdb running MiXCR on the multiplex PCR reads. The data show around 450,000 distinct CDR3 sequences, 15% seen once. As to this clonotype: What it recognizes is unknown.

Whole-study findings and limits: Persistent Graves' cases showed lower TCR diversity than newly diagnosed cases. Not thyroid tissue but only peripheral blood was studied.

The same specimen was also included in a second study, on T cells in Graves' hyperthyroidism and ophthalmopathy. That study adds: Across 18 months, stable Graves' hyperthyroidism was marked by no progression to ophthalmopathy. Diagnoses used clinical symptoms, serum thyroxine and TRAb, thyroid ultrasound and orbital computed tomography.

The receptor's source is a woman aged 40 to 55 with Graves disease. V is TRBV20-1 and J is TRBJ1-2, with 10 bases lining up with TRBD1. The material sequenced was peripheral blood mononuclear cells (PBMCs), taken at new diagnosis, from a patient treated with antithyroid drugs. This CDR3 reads CSAFRDRGNGYTF. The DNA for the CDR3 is TGCAGTGCTTTCCGGGACAGGGGCAATGGCTACACCTTC.